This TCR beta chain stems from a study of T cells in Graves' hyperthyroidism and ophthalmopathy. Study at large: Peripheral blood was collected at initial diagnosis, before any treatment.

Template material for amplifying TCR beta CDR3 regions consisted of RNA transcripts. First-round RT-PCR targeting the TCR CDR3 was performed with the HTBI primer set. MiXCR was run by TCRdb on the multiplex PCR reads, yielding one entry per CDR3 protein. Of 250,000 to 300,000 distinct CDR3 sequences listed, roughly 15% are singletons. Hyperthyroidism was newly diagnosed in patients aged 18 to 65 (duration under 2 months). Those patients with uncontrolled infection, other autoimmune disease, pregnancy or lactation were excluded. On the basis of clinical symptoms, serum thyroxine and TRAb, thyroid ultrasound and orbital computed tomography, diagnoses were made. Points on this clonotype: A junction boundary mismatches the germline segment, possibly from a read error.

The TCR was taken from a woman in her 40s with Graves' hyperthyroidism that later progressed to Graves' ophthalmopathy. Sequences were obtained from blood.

The CDR3 region has the DNA TGCGCCAGCAGCCCGGGACTCATGAACAATGAAACTTTCTTT. Protein product: CASSPGLMNNETFF. This sequence joins TRBV5-1 and TRBJ1-1; maybe TRBD1 (5 bases). Germline loops: CDR1 SGHRS, CDR2 YFSETQ. The CDR3 contains 14 residues. The variable domain in full, with the rest retrieved from reference TRBV5-1 and TRBJ1-1, is KAGVTQTPRYLIKTRGQQVTLSCSPISGHRSVSWYQQTPGQGLQFLFEYFSETQRNKGNFPGRFSGRQFSNSRSEMNVSTLELGDSALYLCASSPGLMNNETFFGQGTRLTVV.